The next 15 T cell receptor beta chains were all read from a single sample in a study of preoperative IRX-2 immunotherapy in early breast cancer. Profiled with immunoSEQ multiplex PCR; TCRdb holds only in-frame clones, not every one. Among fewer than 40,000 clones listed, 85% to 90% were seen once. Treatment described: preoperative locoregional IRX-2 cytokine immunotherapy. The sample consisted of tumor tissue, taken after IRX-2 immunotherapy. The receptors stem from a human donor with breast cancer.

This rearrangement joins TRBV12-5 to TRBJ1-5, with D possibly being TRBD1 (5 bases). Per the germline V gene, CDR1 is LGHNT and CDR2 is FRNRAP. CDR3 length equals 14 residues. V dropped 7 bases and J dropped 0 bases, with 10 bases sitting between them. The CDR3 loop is CASVSGNSNQPQHF. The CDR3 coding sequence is TGTGCTAGTGTCTCAGGGAATAGCAATCAGCCCCAGCATTTT.

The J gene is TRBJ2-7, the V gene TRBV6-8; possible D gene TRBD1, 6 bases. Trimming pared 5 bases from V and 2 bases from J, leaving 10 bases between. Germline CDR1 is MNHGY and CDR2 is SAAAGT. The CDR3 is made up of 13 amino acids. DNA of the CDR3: TGTGCCAGCAGTGAGGGACAAACCTACGAGCAGTACTTC. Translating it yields CASSEGQTYEQYF.

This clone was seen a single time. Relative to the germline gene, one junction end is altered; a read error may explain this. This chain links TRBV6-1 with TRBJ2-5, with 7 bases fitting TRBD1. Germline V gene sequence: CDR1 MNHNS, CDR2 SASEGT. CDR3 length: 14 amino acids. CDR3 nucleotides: TGTGCCATCAGTGAAGGCGGACAGGAAGAGACCCAGTACTTC. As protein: CAISEGGQEETQYF.

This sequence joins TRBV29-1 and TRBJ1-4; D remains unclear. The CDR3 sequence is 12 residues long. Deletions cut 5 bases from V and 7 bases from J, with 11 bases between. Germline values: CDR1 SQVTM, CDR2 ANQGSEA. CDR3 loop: CSVRRGSEKLFF. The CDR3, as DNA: TGCAGCGTTCGCCGGGGAAGTGAAAAACTGTTTTTT.

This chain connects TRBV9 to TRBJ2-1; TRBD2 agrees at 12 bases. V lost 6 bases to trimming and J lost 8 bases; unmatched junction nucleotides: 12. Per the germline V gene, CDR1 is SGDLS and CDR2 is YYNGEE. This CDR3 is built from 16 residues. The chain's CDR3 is CASTLWLAGGPDEQFF. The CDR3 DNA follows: TGTGCCAGCACCCTCTGGCTAGCGGGAGGGCCGGATGAGCAGTTCTTC.

CDR3 nucleotides: TGCGCCAGCAGCCGCCTCGGGGGGATTACTGAAAAACTGTTTTTT. Translating gives CASSRLGGITEKLFF. This chain links TRBV23-1 with TRBJ1-4; the D gene is possibly TRBD1 (5 bases). TRBV23-1 is placed among ORFs of uncertain function. The CDR3 extends over 15 amino acids. V lost 6 bases to trimming and J lost 7 bases, with 18 bases between them.

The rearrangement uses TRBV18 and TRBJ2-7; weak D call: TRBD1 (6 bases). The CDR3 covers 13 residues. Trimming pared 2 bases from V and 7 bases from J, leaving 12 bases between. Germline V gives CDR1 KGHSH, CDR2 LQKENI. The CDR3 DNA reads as TGTGCCAGCTCACCAGACAGGCTAAAAGAGCAGTACGTC. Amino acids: CASSPDRLKEQYV.

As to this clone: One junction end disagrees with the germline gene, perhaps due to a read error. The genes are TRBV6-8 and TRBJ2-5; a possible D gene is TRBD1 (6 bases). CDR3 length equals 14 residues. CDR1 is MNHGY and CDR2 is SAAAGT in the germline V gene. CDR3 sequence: CANSAHQGRETQYF. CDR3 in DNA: TGTGCCAACAGTGCCCACCAGGGGCGGGAGACCCAGTACTTC.

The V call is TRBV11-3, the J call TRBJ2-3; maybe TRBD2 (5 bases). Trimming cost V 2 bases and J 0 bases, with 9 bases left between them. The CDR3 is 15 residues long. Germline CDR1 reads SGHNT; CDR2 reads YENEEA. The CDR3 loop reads CASSLNGVSTDTQYF. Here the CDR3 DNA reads TGTGCCAGCAGCTTAAACGGGGTTAGCACAGATACGCAGTATTTT.

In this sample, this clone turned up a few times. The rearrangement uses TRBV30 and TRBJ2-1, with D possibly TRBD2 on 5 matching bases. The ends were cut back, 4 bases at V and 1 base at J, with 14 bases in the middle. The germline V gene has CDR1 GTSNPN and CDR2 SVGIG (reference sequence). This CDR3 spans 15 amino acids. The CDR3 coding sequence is TGTGCCTGGAACGGGCGGGTAGGGTCCTACAATGAGCAGTTCTTC. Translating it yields CAWNGRVGSYNEQFF.

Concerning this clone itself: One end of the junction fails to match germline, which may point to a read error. In DNA form, the CDR3 reads TGTGCCAGCAGCCAAGTTACGGGAGCGGGCCTTGAGGCATTTTTC. Amino acids: CASSQVTGAGLEAFF. V and J are TRBV14 and TRBJ1-2, with D unclear. The CDR3 is 15 amino acids. CDR1 and CDR2 from the germline V gene are SGHDN and FVKESK.

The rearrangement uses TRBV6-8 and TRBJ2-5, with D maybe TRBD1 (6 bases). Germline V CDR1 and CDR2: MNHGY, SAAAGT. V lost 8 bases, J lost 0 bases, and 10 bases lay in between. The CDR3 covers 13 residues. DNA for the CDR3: TGTGCCAGCCGTACAGGGAACCAAGAGACCCAGTACTTC. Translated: CASRTGNQETQYF.

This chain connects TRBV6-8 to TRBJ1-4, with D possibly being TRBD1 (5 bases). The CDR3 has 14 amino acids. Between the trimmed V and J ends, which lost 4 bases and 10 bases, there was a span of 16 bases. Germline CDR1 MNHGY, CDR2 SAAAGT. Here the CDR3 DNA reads TGTGCCAGCAGTTTGATACCCGGGGGAGGAAAACTGTTTTTT. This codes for CASSLIPGGGKLFF.

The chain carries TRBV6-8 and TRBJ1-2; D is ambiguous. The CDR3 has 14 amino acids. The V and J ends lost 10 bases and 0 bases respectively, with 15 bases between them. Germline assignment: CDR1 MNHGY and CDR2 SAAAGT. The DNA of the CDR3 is TGTGCCATCATGCCGGCGGGGTCTAACTATGGCTACACCTTC. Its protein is CAIMPAGSNYGYTF.

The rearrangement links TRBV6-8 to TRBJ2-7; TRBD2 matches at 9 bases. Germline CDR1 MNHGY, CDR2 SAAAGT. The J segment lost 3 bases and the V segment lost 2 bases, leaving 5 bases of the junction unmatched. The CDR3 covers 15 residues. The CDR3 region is CASSYVAGVIYEQYV. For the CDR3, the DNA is TGTGCCAGCAGTTACGTAGCGGGGGTGATCTACGAGCAGTACGTC.